This T cell receptor (beta chain) was identified during a study of T-cell reconstitution after alpha-beta-depleted transplantation in children. Unique molecular identifiers tagged the TCRbeta library. TCRdb re-derived calls from the PCR reads in MiXCR, one entry per CDR3 protein. Among a few hundred thousand distinct CDR3 sequences listed, about 9.4% were seen once. The CDR3 is 13 amino acids. V was shortened by 11 bases and J by 3 bases, with 17 bases between the two germline ends. The germline V gene encodes CDR1 MNHEY and CDR2 SMNVEV (reference sequence). Sequenced here: PBMCs from the stem cell graft donor, sampled from the stem cell graft. The genes are TRBV27 and TRBJ2-7; D perhaps matches TRBD2 (5 bases). The TCR originated in a human donor who donated a stem cell graft to a child with acute lymphoblastic leukemia. The CDR3 DNA is TGTGCCGCAGGAGGACGTCCTAGCTACGAGCAGTACTTC. This encodes CAAGGRPSYEQYF.